This T cell receptor beta chain was identified in a study of T cell responses to AZD1222 COVID-19 vaccine. Profiling relied on immunoSEQ multiplex PCR, and the TCRdb table lists in-frame clones only, not all of them. The top ten clones hold about 1.6% of a sample with about 120,000 clones, around 89% of them seen once. The CDR3 has 13 amino acids. V was clipped by 5 bases and J by 4 bases; unmatched bases: 3. Germline lookup yields CDR1 MNHEY and CDR2 SMNVEV (reference sequence). This clonotype was obtained from an adult in good health. The specimen comprised peripheral blood, sampled on day 0 of AZD1222 vaccination. V is TRBV27 and J is TRBJ2-7; TRBD1 matches at 9 bases. The CDR3: CASSETGGYEQYF. CDR3 DNA sequence: TGTGCCAGCAGTGAGACAGGGGGGTACGAGCAGTACTTC.